The TCR beta chain under discussion was sequenced for a study of CD8+CD57+ T cells in acquired aplastic anemia. At the level of the study: Sorted CD4+ plus CD8+ cells gave DNA averaging roughly 3.5 ug. Overall study results and limits: Researchers report that fewer than 35 CD8+ CDR3 sequences appeared in both patients and controls. A significant difference in CD8+ Simpson's diversity between patients and controls was not found.

All patients picked for sequencing had shown, by flow cytometry, an expansion of CD8+CD57+ cells. Blood sampling was performed on the patients, and none of them had received therapy by then. A word on this clonotype: Its antigen is currently unknown.

The template for TCR beta VDJ and CDR3 sequence profiling was genomic DNA. TCRdb reprocessed the reads with MiXCR, giving one entry per CDR3 protein. This sample carries about 170,000 distinct CDR3 sequences, around half of them seen once, and the ten largest clones take around 1%. This receptor was obtained from a human donor with aplastic anemia. The sample consisted of sorted CD4+, CD8+, or CD8+CD57+ T cells (not recorded which) from PBMCs.

In DNA form, the CDR3 reads TGCAGTGCTCCTCCCCTAGCGGGGATCACAGATACGCAGTATTTT. It codes for CSAPPLAGITDTQYF. J is TRBJ2-3 and V is TRBV20-1; 9 positions match TRBD2. Trimming took 5 bases from V and 2 from J; bases not matched to a gene: 8. Germline CDR1 and CDR2: DFQATT and SNEGSKA (reference sequence). The CDR3 totals 15 residues.